In this sample, the clone carrying this T cell receptor (beta chain) turned up many times. Its antigen is unknown. V was shortened by 0 bases and J by 2 bases, with 6 bases between the two germline ends. CDR3 length: 13 amino acids. Germline assignment: CDR1 SGHRS and CDR2 YFSETQ. The record originates from a study of CD8 T cells in ankylosing spondylitis. Findings and caveats of the study: Seven to nine highly homologous variants formed a TCR beta motif that appeared characteristic of ankylosing spondylitis blood. Disease-associated clonotypes exhibited CD8+ identity and were relatively infrequent in peripheral blood.

Quantitative 5'-RACE was performed with molecular barcodes, and it yielded the TCR beta libraries. TCRdb processed the 5' RACE reads anew with MiXCR; each CDR3 protein has one entry. The sample consists of around 150,000 distinct CDR3 sequences, 15% to 20% of them appearing once. The chain uses TRBV5-1 and TRBJ2-7; D is ambiguous. The TCR sequence derives from a male donor with ankylosing spondylitis or in good health (not recorded which). Sequenced: blood, either unsorted or a sorted T cell fraction (not recorded which). The CDR3 here is CASSLGAPYEQYF. The DNA for the CDR3 is TGCGCCAGCAGCTTGGGTGCCCCCTACGAGCAGTACTTC. The full variable domain, completed using reference TRBV5-1 and TRBJ2-7, is KAGVTQTPRYLIKTRGQQVTLSCSPISGHRSVSWYQQTPGQGLQFLFEYFSETQRNKGNFPGRFSGRQFSNSRSEMNVSTLELGDSALYLCASSLGAPYEQYFGPGTRLTVT.